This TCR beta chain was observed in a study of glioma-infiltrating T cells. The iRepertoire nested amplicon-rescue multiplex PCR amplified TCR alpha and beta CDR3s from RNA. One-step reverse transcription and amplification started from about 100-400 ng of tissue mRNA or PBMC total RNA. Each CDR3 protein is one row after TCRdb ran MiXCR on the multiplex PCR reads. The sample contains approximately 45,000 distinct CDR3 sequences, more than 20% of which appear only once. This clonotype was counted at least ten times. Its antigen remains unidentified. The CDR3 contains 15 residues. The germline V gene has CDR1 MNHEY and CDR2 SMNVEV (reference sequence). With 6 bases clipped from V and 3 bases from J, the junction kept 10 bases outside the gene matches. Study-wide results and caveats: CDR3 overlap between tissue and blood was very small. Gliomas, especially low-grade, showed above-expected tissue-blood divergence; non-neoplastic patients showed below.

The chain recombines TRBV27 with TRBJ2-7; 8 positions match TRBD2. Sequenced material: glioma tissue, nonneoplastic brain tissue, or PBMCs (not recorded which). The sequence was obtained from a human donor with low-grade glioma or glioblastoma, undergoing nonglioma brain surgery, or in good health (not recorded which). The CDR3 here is CASSRAGGTFYEQYF. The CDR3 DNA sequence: TGTGCCAGCAGCCGCGCGGGGGGTACTTTCTACGAGCAGTACTTC.